What follows are 22 T cell receptor beta chains derived from one specimen sequenced in a study of T cells expressing NK-cell markers. After re-calling the 5' RACE reads, TCRdb lists one entry per CDR3 protein, DNA absent. This specimen shows 300,000 to 500,000 distinct CDR3 sequences; the ten leading clones hold about 10%. Input material: blood T cells: a sorted CD56 or NKG2C T cell subset, CD4+ or CD8+ T cells, or bulk PBMC T cells (not recorded which). The receptors here all came from a woman between 50 and 59 years old in good health.

V gene TRBV19 combines with J gene TRBJ2-1; lacking DNA, the TRBD1 call made by TCRdb goes unchecked. This CDR3 contains 16 residues. CDR1 and CDR2 (germline): LNHDA, SQIVND (reference sequence). The CDR3 sequence: CASSISGTGVGNEQFF.

The chain joins TRBV19 to TRBJ1-2; TCRdb returns TRBD1, unconfirmable since there is no DNA. CDR3 length equals 15 residues. Germline loops: CDR1 LNHDA, CDR2 SQIVND (reference sequence). The CDR3 sequence is CASSISAQGKDGYTF.

The V and J genes are TRBV5-1 and TRBJ2-7. Germline CDR1 and CDR2: SGHRS and YFSETQ. CDR3 length: 16 residues. The CDR3 loop is CASSLVGQTLSYEQYF.

The genes are TRBV10-3 and TRBJ2-3; the D call from TCRdb, TRBD1, cannot be confirmed without DNA. This CDR3 spans 12 amino acids. In germline, CDR1 is ENHRY, CDR2 SYGVKD. CDR3 loop: CASQKGPDTQYF.

This chain connects TRBV3-1 to TRBJ2-5. The CDR3 extends over 13 amino acids. CDR1 is LGHDT, CDR2 YNNKEL, per germline (reference sequence). CDR3 in amino acids: CASSQVLIETQYF.

The chain couples TRBV2 to TRBJ1-6. CDR3 size: 13 residues. Germline V gene data show CDR1 as SNHLY and CDR2 as FYNNEI. CDR3 sequence: CASNKAENSPLHF.

The chain uses TRBV5-1 and TRBJ2-2. There are 14 residues in the CDR3. CDR1 and CDR2 (germline): SGHRS, YFSETQ. The CDR3 region is CASTRQPNTGELFF.

V and J are TRBV20-1 and TRBJ2-1; TCRdb's D call of TRBD1 is untestable without DNA. The CDR3 has 12 residues. Germline V gene data show CDR1 as DFQATT and CDR2 as SNEGSKA (reference sequence). The CDR3 reads CSAPQGLDEQFF.

This sequence joins TRBV7-9 and TRBJ2-7; TCRdb picks TRBD2, but there is no DNA to check that call. Per germline, CDR1 SEHNR and CDR2 FQNEAQ (reference sequence). This CDR3 is built from 16 residues. CDR3: CASSLVGLASGYEQYF.

The gene calls are TRBV5-6 and TRBJ1-2; the D call from TCRdb, TRBD1, cannot be confirmed without DNA. The CDR3 has 15 residues. Germline assignment: CDR1 SGHDT and CDR2 YYEEEE. This chain's CDR3 is CASSLTTGVNYGYTF. Based on the CDR3 plus reference TRBV5-6 and TRBJ1-2, the full variable domain is DAGVTQSPTHLIKTRGQQVTLRCSPKSGHDTVSWYQQALGQGPQFIFQYYEEEERQRGNFPDRFSGHQFPNYSSELNVNALLLGDSALYLCASSLTTGVNYGYTFGSGTRLTVV.

The chain employs TRBV20-1 and TRBJ1-1. The CDR3 length is 15 residues. Germline assignment: CDR1 DFQATT and CDR2 SNEGSKA (reference sequence). This CDR3 is CSALTGGFLSTEAFF.

V and J are TRBV5-1 and TRBJ2-1. Looked up from germline, CDR1 is SGHRS and CDR2 is YFSETQ. The CDR3 is 13 amino acids. The chain's CDR3 is CASSGLVNNEQFF.

The rearrangement links TRBV6-6 to TRBJ2-2. CDR1 and CDR2 from the germline V gene are MNHNY and SVGAGI (reference sequence). This CDR3 is built from 17 residues. CDR3 residues: CASSYSVAAGEGGELFF.

The chain has TRBV4-2 and TRBJ1-1; the D gene TCRdb calls, TRBD1, cannot be checked with no DNA. Germline CDR1 is LGHNA and CDR2 is YNFKEQ. The CDR3 sequence is 16 residues long. The CDR3 protein is CASSQVGNRVGTEAFF.

V usage is TRBV2 and J usage is TRBJ2-7. Germline values: CDR1 SNHLY, CDR2 FYNNEI. This CDR3 has 13 residues. This CDR3 is CASAIQGLYEQYF. The variable domain in full, with the rest retrieved from reference TRBV2 and TRBJ2-7, is EPEVTQTPSHQVTQMGQEVILRCVPISNHLYFYWYRQILGQKVEFLVSFYNNEISEKSEIFDDQFSVERPDGSNFTLKIRSTKLEDSAMYFCASAIQGLYEQYFGPGTRLTVT.

The chain joins TRBV29-1 to TRBJ2-5; absent DNA, TCRdb's TRBD1 call cannot be checked. The CDR3 sequence is 13 residues long. Germline CDR1 is SQVTM and CDR2 is ANQGSEA. The CDR3 sequence: CSVVFRAQETQYF.

The rearrangement uses TRBV29-1 and TRBJ1-5. The CDR3 runs 13 residues. From germline, CDR1 is SQVTM and CDR2 ANQGSEA. CDR3 sequence reads: CSVRDNSNQPQHF. The full variable domain, its missing parts supplied by reference TRBV29-1 and TRBJ1-5, is SAVISQKPSRDICQRGTSLTIQCQVDSQVTMMFWYRQQPGQSLTLIATANQGSEATYESGFVIDKFPISRPNLTFSTLTVSNMSPEDSSIYLCSVRDNSNQPQHFGDGTRLSIL.

The chain combines TRBV3-1 with TRBJ2-7. Germline V gives CDR1 LGHDT, CDR2 YNNKEL (reference sequence). The CDR3 is 13 residues long. The chain's CDR3 is CASSLGPSWEQYF.

The V gene is TRBV20-1, the J gene TRBJ2-5; TCRdb proposes TRBD1, but this gene call is untestable without DNA. Germline CDR1 and CDR2: DFQATT and SNEGSKA (reference sequence). This CDR3 comprises 14 residues. This CDR3 is CSAITWTGEETQYF.

The chain employs TRBV12-3 or TRBV12-4 and TRBJ2-3; the TCRdb D gene call, TRBD1, has no DNA to confirm it. CDR3 size: 15 residues. CDR3 loop: CASSTTGISTDTQYF.

The chain employs TRBV5-1 and TRBJ2-1; as DNA is missing, the TRBD2 call by TCRdb cannot be tested. The CDR3 totals 16 residues. CDR1 and CDR2 from the germline V gene are SGHRS and YFSETQ. Here the CDR3 reads CASSFDLAGGIYEQFF. Variable domain in full (rest from reference TRBV5-1 and TRBJ2-1): KAGVTQTPRYLIKTRGQQVTLSCSPISGHRSVSWYQQTPGQGLQFLFEYFSETQRNKGNFPGRFSGRQFSNSRSEMNVSTLELGDSALYLCASSFDLAGGIYEQFFGPGTRLTVL.

This chain's CDR3 is CASSFTGLSTDTQYF. J is TRBJ2-3 and V is TRBV27; the TCRdb D gene call, TRBD2, has no DNA to confirm it. Germline V gene lookup returns CDR1 MNHEY and CDR2 SMNVEV (reference sequence). The length of the CDR3 is 15 residues.